This T cell receptor beta chain emerged from a study of blood T cell repertoires in COVID-19. Looking at the study overall: The origin of the acute and convalescent COVID-19 samples was the United States, Italy and Spain. Sample material is recorded as cDNA or gDNA derived from T cells, B-cell-depleted T cells, or PBMCs.

CDR1 LGHDT and CDR2 YNNKEL come from the germline V gene (reference sequence). This CDR3 region has 16 residues. J was trimmed by 1 base and V by 5 bases; bases with no gene match: 10. Source study methods: The assay estimated nucleated cells by amplifying reference gene primers. Libraries were prepared by immunoSEQ multiplex PCR; TCRdb keeps only in-frame clonotypes and omits some of them. The V and J calls and clone size are taken from that table; D and trimming were inferred from the DNA. The sample gives 43,000 or so clones, about 85% of which show up once; roughly a tenth is in the top ten. This clonotype originated in a woman over 75 with active COVID-19. Sequencing was carried out using peripheral blood. This chain links TRBV3-1 (or the pseudogene TRBV3-2) with TRBJ2-7; 8 bases match TRBD1. The CDR3 is CASSSPSQGGSYEQYF. In DNA, the CDR3 is TGTGCCAGCAGCTCTCCTTCACAGGGGGGATCCTACGAGCAGTACTTC.